The 4 T cell receptor beta chains below were found in one sample sequenced in a study of blood T cell repertoires in COVID-19. This table comes from immunoSEQ multiplex PCR, and its TCRdb copy is limited to in-frame clones, with some not included. The table has approximately 240,000 clones, about 80% seen once. Sequenced sample: peripheral blood. Receptors originate from a woman in her sixties with acute or convalescent COVID-19.

This rearrangement joins TRBV2 to TRBJ1-2; D may be TRBD1 (6 bases). Trimming took off 7 bases at V and 5 bases at J, with 8 bases between the two ends. This CDR3 is built from 11 residues. Germline CDR1 is SNHLY and CDR2 is FYNNEI. The CDR3 spells CASKQGYGYTF. CDR3 bases: TGTGCCAGCAAACAGGGATATGGCTACACCTTC.

The J gene is TRBJ2-1, the V gene TRBV5-4; 10 bases align to TRBD2. The ends lost 3 bases at V and 6 bases at J; junction bases unmatched: 3. This CDR3 is built from 14 residues. The germline V gene encodes CDR1 SGHNT and CDR2 YYREEE (reference sequence). The DNA for the CDR3 is TGTGCCAGCAGCTGGAGCGGGGGGGCCAATGAGCAGTTCTTC. It encodes CASSWSGGANEQFF.

The chain combines TRBV4-2 with TRBJ1-2, with 9 bases fitting TRBD1. V lost 2 bases, J lost 8 bases, and 3 bases stayed unmatched. Germline V CDR1 and CDR2: LGHNA, YNFKEQ. The CDR3 extends over 13 amino acids. CDR3 amino acids: CASSQRTGEGYTF. The CDR3 DNA follows: TGTGCCAGCAGCCAAAGGACAGGGGAAGGCTACACCTTC.

This sequence joins TRBV18 and TRBJ2-1; 9 bases line up with TRBD2. Germline V gives CDR1 KGHSH, CDR2 LQKENI. This CDR3 is 19 amino acids long. J gave up 0 bases and V 2 bases, and 11 bases lay outside the gene matches. This CDR3 is CASSPILSGGVSSYNEQFF. CDR3 coding DNA: TGTGCCAGCTCACCAATCCTTAGCGGGGGAGTCAGCTCCTACAATGAGCAGTTCTTC.